A selection of T cell receptor beta chains follows, all from one sample in a study of blood T cells in healthy people across ages. TCRdb redid the calling of the 5' RACE reads with MiXCR, one entry per CDR3 protein. Seen here are roughly 570,000 distinct CDR3 sequences, 27% observed once, and the top ten hold approximately 17%. What was sequenced was blood. The receptors stem from a woman in her 70s in good health. Both conserved end residues are part of each CDR3. Each record gives: V gene, J gene, D gene, clone size, CDR3 DNA, CDR3 protein. The D gene is left open where the match is weak. Clone size is stated in some rows and not others, as once, few, many or a class when expanded.

V: TRBV7-9
J: TRBJ1-2
D: .
size: .
DNA: TGTGCCAGCAGCTCGGCATATGGTACTAACTATGGCTACACCTTC
CDR3: CASSSAYGTNYGYTF

V: TRBV20-1
J: TRBJ2-3
D: .
size: few
DNA: TGCAGTGCTAGACCTAGCTGGGGCACAGATACGCAGTATTTT
CDR3: CSARPSWGTDTQYF

V: TRBV6-2/TRBV6-3
J: TRBJ2-7
D: TRBD1
size: once
DNA: TGTGCCAGCAGAAAAGGACAGGGGGAACCCTACGAGCAGTACTTC
CDR3: CASRKGQGEPYEQYF

V: TRBV3-1
J: TRBJ2-5
D: TRBD2
size: many
DNA: TGCGCCAGCAGCCAAGGACTAGCGGGGGGGCAGGAGACCCAGTACTTC
CDR3: CASSQGLAGGQETQYF

V: TRBV6-5
J: TRBJ2-1
D: .
size: .
DNA: TGTGCCAGCAGTTACTCGGGCTCCAGCTCCTACAAGGAGCAGTTCTTC
CDR3: CASSYSGSSSYKEQFF

V: TRBV12-5
J: TRBJ1-4
D: .
size: few
DNA: TGTGCTAGTGGTTCCGACAGGCTCGGGGAAAAACTGTTTTTT
CDR3: CASGSDRLGEKLFF

V: TRBV6-5
J: TRBJ2-7
D: TRBD2
size: .
DNA: TGTGCCAGCAGTGTTGAGCGGGGTTACGAGCAGTACTTC
CDR3: CASSVERGYEQYF

V: TRBV7-2
J: TRBJ1-2
D: .
size: .
DNA: TGTGCCAGCAGTTCCCCCAGGGGTGGCTACACCTTC
CDR3: CASSSPRGGYTF

V: TRBV20-1
J: TRBJ1-2
D: TRBD1
size: few
DNA: TGCAGTGCTAGCGAGCCGACAGGGGGTTATGGCTACACCTTC
CDR3: CSASEPTGGYGYTF

V: TRBV4-2
J: TRBJ2-7
D: .
size: few
DNA: TGTGCCAGCAGCCAAGCCAGGGAGACCTACGAGCAGTACTTC
CDR3: CASSQARETYEQYF

V: TRBV7-9
J: TRBJ1-5
D: .
size: .
DNA: TGTGCCAGGAGGGGGTCGCCCCAGCATTTT
CDR3: CARRGSPQHF

V: TRBV20-1
J: TRBJ2-1
D: .
size: many
DNA: TGCAGTGCTAGCGACGGGGGGCCAGCTGAGCAGTTCTTC
CDR3: CSASDGGPAEQFF

V: TRBV25-1
J: TRBJ2-7
D: .
size: .
DNA: TGTGCCAGCAGTGATTCACAGACGAGGGAGCAGTACTTC
CDR3: CASSDSQTREQYF

V: TRBV5-1
J: TRBJ2-3
D: .
size: few
DNA: TGCGCCAGCAGCTTGGCCCTGACGGGGGCCCGAGATACGCAGTATTTT
CDR3: CASSLALTGARDTQYF

V: TRBV5-1
J: TRBJ2-5
D: .
size: .
DNA: TGCGCCAGCAGCTCCCCGTGGATTAGGGGGGGCGAGACCCAGTACTTC
CDR3: CASSSPWIRGGETQYF

V: TRBV7-2
J: TRBJ2-7
D: .
size: .
DNA: TGTGCCAGCAGCTTAGTCGGACCTGGTCGTGAGCAGTACTTC
CDR3: CASSLVGPGREQYF

V: TRBV13
J: TRBJ2-3
D: .
size: many
DNA: TGTGCCAGCTCCGGAGGGAGACAGAGGACCCGCACAGATACGCAGTATTTT
CDR3: CASSGGRQRTRTDTQYF

V: TRBV29-1
J: TRBJ1-1
D: .
size: .
DNA: TGCAGCGTTGCCTACAGGAACACTGAAGCTTTCTTT
CDR3: CSVAYRNTEAFF

V: TRBV6-4
J: TRBJ1-5
D: TRBD1
size: .
DNA: TGTGCCAACATAATAATATCGGGACAGGGGGTCTCCGGTAGCAATCAGCCCCAGCATTTT
CDR3: CANIIISGQGVSGSNQPQHF

V: TRBV6-2/TRBV6-3
J: TRBJ1-1
D: .
size: .
DNA: TGTGCCAGCAGCCCTCGAGTGAGGCAGAATGAAGCTTTCTTT
CDR3: CASSPRVRQNEAFF

V: TRBV9
J: TRBJ2-3
D: TRBD1
size: few
DNA: TGTGCCAGCAGCGCGGGACAGATCACAGATACGCAGTATTTT
CDR3: CASSAGQITDTQYF

V: TRBV6-5
J: TRBJ1-1
D: .
size: few
DNA: TGTGCCAGCAGTTACTCGATTGGGGATCCCGAAGCTTTCTTT
CDR3: CASSYSIGDPEAFF

V: TRBV6-2/TRBV6-3
J: TRBJ1-2
D: .
size: .
DNA: TGTGCCAGCAGTTACTCTCAGGGTCACGACTATGGCTACACCTTC
CDR3: CASSYSQGHDYGYTF

V: TRBV19
J: TRBJ2-7
D: .
size: few
DNA: TGTGCCAGTAGTATAGATAAAGGGACAAGTTCCTACGAGCAGTACTTC
CDR3: CASSIDKGTSSYEQYF

V: TRBV5-1
J: TRBJ1-1
D: .
size: few
DNA: TGCGCCAGCAGCTCCGGGAACCTGAACACTGAAGCTTTCTTT
CDR3: CASSSGNLNTEAFF

V: TRBV6-1
J: TRBJ2-5
D: .
size: few
DNA: TGTGCCAGCAGTAGGGAGAGAGAGACCCAGTACTTC
CDR3: CASSRERETQYF

V: TRBV10-3
J: TRBJ2-5
D: .
size: .
DNA: TGTGCCATCAGGACGGGGTCGGGGGAGACCCAGTACTTC
CDR3: CAIRTGSGETQYF

V: TRBV20-1
J: TRBJ2-3
D: .
size: many
DNA: TGCAGTGCTAGCGACACAGATACGCAGTATTTT
CDR3: CSASDTDTQYF

V: TRBV10-3
J: TRBJ2-7
D: .
size: .
DNA: TGTGCCATCAGTGTGGCCGCGGACTACGAGCAGTACTTC
CDR3: CAISVAADYEQYF

V: TRBV12-3/TRBV12-4
J: TRBJ1-1
D: .
size: .
DNA: TGTGCCAGCAGGGACTCGGGGGCCCGAGCTTTCTTT
CDR3: CASRDSGARAFF

V: TRBV14
J: TRBJ2-7
D: TRBD1
size: .
DNA: TGTGCCAGCAGCCTACGGACAGGGGGCTGGTACGAGCAGTACTTC
CDR3: CASSLRTGGWYEQYF

V: TRBV5-1
J: TRBJ1-4
D: .
size: .
DNA: TGCGCCAGCAGCTTGATTGGGGCTAATGAAAAACTGTTTTTT
CDR3: CASSLIGANEKLFF

V: TRBV20-1
J: TRBJ1-1
D: .
size: .
DNA: TGCAGTGCTTCCGACAACATGAACACTGAAGCTTTCTTT
CDR3: CSASDNMNTEAFF

V: TRBV11-2
J: TRBJ2-1
D: .
size: .
DNA: TGTGCCAGCAGCTTAGGTCTCCTAGCCCCCAATGAGCAGTTCTTC
CDR3: CASSLGLLAPNEQFF

V: TRBV6-2/TRBV6-3
J: TRBJ2-3
D: .
size: few
DNA: TGTGCCAGCAGTACTCAGGGACGGAAGGATACGCAGTATTTT
CDR3: CASSTQGRKDTQYF

V: TRBV20-1
J: TRBJ1-5
D: .
size: .
DNA: TGCAGTGCTAGAGATTCAAGGGCAGGGAGCAGTCAGCCCCAGCATTTT
CDR3: CSARDSRAGSSQPQHF

V: TRBV5-4
J: TRBJ2-5
D: .
size: .
DNA: TGTGCCAGCAGCCGGGACTCCCAAGGGACCCAGTACTTC
CDR3: CASSRDSQGTQYF

V: TRBV20-1
J: TRBJ1-1
D: TRBD1
size: .
DNA: TGCAGTGCCACACCGACAGGGTTTGAGGCTTTCTTT
CDR3: CSATPTGFEAFF

V: TRBV5-1
J: TRBJ2-5
D: TRBD1
size: few
DNA: TGCGCCAGCAGCCGGAGCCAGGGGGCTTGGGAGACCCAGTACTTC
CDR3: CASSRSQGAWETQYF

V: TRBV21-1
J: TRBJ1-6
D: .
size: .
DNA: TGTGCCAGCAGAGGACTGACCTATAATTCACCCCTCCACTTT
CDR3: CASRGLTYNSPLHF

V: TRBV6-5
J: TRBJ2-1
D: TRBD2
size: few
DNA: TGTGCCAGCAGCACTAGCGGGGGGGCCCACAATGAGCAGTTCTTC
CDR3: CASSTSGGAHNEQFF

V: TRBV27
J: TRBJ2-1
D: .
size: few
DNA: TGTGCCAGCAGTTTAAAGGCCTCCTCCTACAATGAGCAGTTCTTC
CDR3: CASSLKASSYNEQFF

V: TRBV7-9
J: TRBJ1-2
D: .
size: .
DNA: TGTGCCAGCAGCCGAGAAAGGGAGTCTACATTTCAGGGCTATGGCTACACCTTC
CDR3: CASSRERESTFQGYGYTF

V: TRBV20-1
J: TRBJ2-1
D: .
size: .
DNA: TGCAGTGCTAGAGCCGTGGGGTCCTACAATGAGCAGTTCTTC
CDR3: CSARAVGSYNEQFF

V: TRBV25-1
J: TRBJ2-1
D: .
size: .
DNA: TGTGCCAGCAGGGGGGCACGGGGGGCTCGCTACTCCTACAATGAGCAGTTCTTC
CDR3: CASRGARGARYSYNEQFF

V: TRBV7-8
J: TRBJ1-1
D: .
size: few
DNA: TGTGCCAGCAGCCCCTGGGGATACACTGAAGCTTTCTTT
CDR3: CASSPWGYTEAFF

V: TRBV2
J: TRBJ2-5
D: .
size: .
DNA: TGTGCCAGCATTAGCCTAAGGGCAGAGACCCAGTACTTC
CDR3: CASISLRAETQYF

V: TRBV5-1
J: TRBJ2-4
D: .
size: .
DNA: TGCGCCAGCAGCGGAGACTCCCGAGAAAACATTCAGCACTTC
CDR3: CASSGDSRENIQHF